This passage covers 7 T cell receptor beta chains from one sample sequenced in a study of T-cell memory formation after mild COVID-19. Via MiXCR, TCRdb re-called the 5' RACE reads, giving one row per CDR3 protein. Among 400,000 to 500,000 distinct CDR3 sequences listed, about 20% were seen once. Sequenced input: PBMCs or a T cell subset sorted from them (not recorded which). All receptors derive from an adult woman who had mild COVID-19 (a few samples of this study predate the infection). Cell type and time point are not known.

This clonotype was counted a few times. The V gene is TRBV9, the J gene TRBJ2-5, with 8 bases lining up with TRBD1. There are 14 residues in the CDR3. Per germline, CDR1 SGDLS and CDR2 YYNGEE. With V trimmed by 3 bases and J by 1 base, 2 bases remained unmatched. The CDR3 loop reads CASSATGVQETQYF. In nucleotides, the CDR3 is TGTGCCAGCAGCGCGACAGGGGTCCAAGAGACCCAGTACTTC.

This clonotype was counted between two and nine times. The V call is TRBV20-1, the J call TRBJ2-7; no clear D. V dropped 1 base and J dropped 5 bases, with 18 bases sitting between them. The CDR3 sequence is 15 residues long. Germline V gene lookup returns CDR1 DFQATT and CDR2 SNEGSKA (reference sequence). The DNA of the CDR3 is TGCAGTGCTAGAGTGGGGTCTGGTAGCATCCACGAGCAGTACTTC. Its protein is CSARVGSGSIHEQYF.

This clonotype was detected only a few times. The J gene is TRBJ2-7, the V gene TRBV9, with 10 bases lining up with TRBD2. The length of the CDR3 is 15 residues. Germline V gives CDR1 SGDLS, CDR2 YYNGEE. J gave up 3 bases and V 0 bases, and 3 bases lay outside the gene matches. The CDR3 here is CASSVAGTSVYEQYF. The CDR3, as DNA: TGTGCCAGCAGCGTAGCCGGGACTAGCGTCTACGAGCAGTACTTC. The whole variable domain, remainder taken from reference TRBV9 and TRBJ2-7, is DSGVTQTPKHLITATGQRVTLRCSPRSGDLSVYWYQQSLDQGLQFLIQYYNGEERAKGNILERFSAQQFPDLHSELNLSSLELGDSALYFCASSVAGTSVYEQYFGPGTRLTVT.

The chain uses TRBV7-9 and TRBJ2-7, with 9 bases lining up with TRBD1. The CDR3 has 15 residues. Germline V gene sequence: CDR1 SEHNR, CDR2 FQNEAQ (reference sequence). The junction had 6 bases not matched to a gene; V was cut back by 3 bases and J by 3 bases. The CDR3 DNA reads as TGTGCCAGCAGCTTCGGGGACAGGGCCTTCTACGAGCAGTACTTC. This sequence encodes CASSFGDRAFYEQYF.

The table lists this clonotype with a few counts. This chain uses TRBV5-1 with TRBJ1-2; 8 nucleotides line up with TRBD1. The J segment lost 6 bases and the V segment lost 0 bases, leaving 7 bases of the junction unmatched. In germline, CDR1 is SGHRS, CDR2 YFSETQ. The CDR3 is 15 residues long. In DNA form, the CDR3 reads TGCGCCAGCAGCTTGGATCGGACAGGGTTCCATGGCTACACCTTC. Protein: CASSLDRTGFHGYTF.

This clonotype was counted ten times or more. The J gene is TRBJ2-1, the V gene TRBV7-9, with D tentatively TRBD1 or TRBD2 (6 bases each). CDR3 length: 14 amino acids. The germline V gene has CDR1 SEHNR and CDR2 FQNEAQ (reference sequence). CDR3 residues: CACEKGEVSNEQFF. CDR3 coding DNA: TGTGCTTGTGAGAAGGGGGAGGTGTCGAATGAGCAGTTCTTC.

The chain recombines TRBV3-1 with TRBJ1-2; no definite D call. The CDR3 contains 17 residues. Trimming stripped 0 bases from V and 0 bases from J, with 14 bases between. Germline values: CDR1 LGHDT, CDR2 YNNKEL (reference sequence). This CDR3 is CASSQELDRPSNYGYTF. DNA of the CDR3: TGTGCCAGCAGCCAAGAACTGGATAGGCCTTCTAACTATGGCTACACCTTC.